What follows are 28 T cell receptor beta chains derived from one specimen sequenced in a study of cytomegalovirus exposure and HLA in healthy donors. Researchers ran the PCR with 60 Vbeta and 13 Jbeta primers. Repertoires were generated with immunoSEQ multiplex PCR, while TCRdb's copy carries only in-frame clones and drops some. Here the sample spans under 250,000 clones, around 81% being singletons. The sample taken for sequencing was PBMCs. Every receptor here comes from a woman aged 45 to 65 in good health and CMV-seropositive.

This chain links TRBV28 with TRBJ2-7; 10 bases align to TRBD2. The CDR3 is 15 amino acids. V lost 8 bases and J lost 5; bases outside the gene matches: 12. Germline-derived CDR1 and CDR2 are MDHEN and SYDVKM. In DNA, the CDR3 is TGTGCCAGCGCTAGCGGGGGCCTTCCAGGCCACGAGCAGTACTTC. Translated: CASASGGLPGHEQYF.

This clone has more than one count but fewer than ten. The V gene is TRBV6-1, the J gene TRBJ1-4, with 9 nucleotides matching TRBD1. V was clipped by 10 bases and J by 5 bases; unmatched bases: 11. Germline CDR1 reads MNHNS; CDR2 reads SASEGT. There are 15 residues in the CDR3. Here the CDR3 reads CAISPGTGINEKLFF. The CDR3 coding sequence is TGTGCCATCAGCCCTGGGACAGGGATCAATGAAAAACTGTTTTTT.

The table lists this clone with a count of one. V usage is TRBV2 and J usage is TRBJ1-6; 8 nucleotides match TRBD1. Germline V gives CDR1 SNHLY, CDR2 FYNNEI. J was trimmed by 10 bases and V by 2 bases; bases with no gene match: 7. The CDR3 totals 15 residues. CDR3 amino acids: CASSERQGRGSPLHF. CDR3 in DNA: TGTGCCAGCAGTGAAAGACAGGGGAGGGGATCACCCCTCCACTTT.

This rearrangement joins TRBV5-1 to TRBJ1-1; tentatively, D is TRBD1 (5 bases). CDR3 length equals 15 residues. V was shortened by 0 bases and J by 4 bases, with 13 bases between the two germline ends. Germline V CDR1 and CDR2: SGHRS, YFSETQ. CDR3 residues: CASSLAGGEVTEAFF. The DNA for the CDR3 is TGCGCCAGCAGCTTGGCGGGGGGGGAGGTCACTGAAGCTTTCTTT.

The chain carries TRBV7-3 and TRBJ2-7; D is perhaps TRBD1 (5 bases). This CDR3 spans 14 amino acids. V was cut by 5 bases and J by 3 bases, with 14 bases left in between. Germline values: CDR1 SGHTA, CDR2 FQGTGA. CDR3 loop: CASSPVGDSYEQYF. The CDR3 bases are TGTGCCAGCAGCCCGGTTGGCGACAGCTACGAGCAGTACTTC.

The chain carries TRBV10-3 and TRBJ2-1, with TRBD2 matching 11 bases. J gave up 5 bases and V 6 bases, and 6 bases lay outside the gene matches. The germline V gene has CDR1 ENHRY and CDR2 SYGVKD. This CDR3 has 15 residues. This chain's CDR3 is CAISVAGGPNNEQFF. CDR3 sequence (DNA): TGTGCCATCAGCGTAGCGGGGGGGCCAAACAATGAGCAGTTCTTC.

This sequence joins TRBV6-5 and TRBJ1-2; D is unresolved. V was pared by 5 bases and J by 8 bases, with 15 bases between. Germline V gives CDR1 MNHEY, CDR2 SVGAGI. The CDR3 has 13 amino acids. The CDR3 is CASSDLVSRGYTF. CDR3 DNA sequence: TGTGCCAGCAGTGATCTAGTGAGTAGAGGCTACACCTTC.

This clone was picked up one time. This chain connects TRBV11-2 to TRBJ2-7, with 8 nucleotides matching TRBD2. CDR1 and CDR2 from the germline V gene are SGHAT and FQNNGV. Trimming removed 0 bases from V and 2 bases from J; junction bases left unmatched: 9. The CDR3 totals 17 residues. The CDR3 sequence: CASSLDYRGGRAYEQYF. CDR3 in DNA: TGTGCCAGCAGCTTAGATTATCGGGGGGGGCGGGCCTACGAGCAGTACTTC.

The genes are TRBV19 and TRBJ2-3, with 13 bases aligning to TRBD2. There are 15 residues in the CDR3. J was trimmed by 5 bases and V by 6 bases; bases with no gene match: 5. The germline V gene has CDR1 LNHDA and CDR2 SQIVND (reference sequence). CDR3 bases: TGTGCCAGTAGCCCAACTAGCGGGGGGGTAGATACGCAGTATTTT. Translation: CASSPTSGGVDTQYF.

The gene calls are TRBV9 and TRBJ2-1, with D possibly TRBD2 on 5 matching bases. Germline lookup yields CDR1 SGDLS and CDR2 YYNGEE. With 4 bases removed from V and 1 base from J, the gap between germline ends came to 15 bases. The CDR3 runs 16 residues. The CDR3 loop is CASSPRPGTSYNEQFF. The CDR3 DNA reads TGTGCCAGCAGCCCCCGCCCGGGAACTTCCTACAATGAGCAGTTCTTC.

The chain recombines TRBV5-1 with TRBJ1-4; TRBD1 is a possible D gene (5 bases). V dropped 5 bases and J dropped 8 bases, with 13 bases sitting between them. CDR1 is SGHRS and CDR2 is YFSETQ in the germline V gene. CDR3 length: 13 amino acids. CDR3 residues: CASRWDREEKLFF. The CDR3 bases are TGCGCCAGCAGATGGGACCGGGAGGAAAAACTGTTTTTT.

The chain is built from TRBV21-1 and TRBJ1-2. TRBV21-1 is described as a pseudogene. The CDR3 has 16 amino acids. The CDR3 here is CASSKELSAADEGYTF. The CDR3 region has the DNA TGTGCCAGCAGCAAAGAATTGTCAGCTGCGGATGAGGGCTACACCTTC.

This rearrangement joins TRBV18 to TRBJ2-1; possible D gene TRBD1, 5 bases. The CDR3 contains 14 residues. V was trimmed by 0 bases and J by 5 bases, leaving 8 bases between them. CDR1 KGHSH and CDR2 LQKENI come from the germline V gene. Here the CDR3 reads CASSPPNRHNEQFF. CDR3 bases: TGTGCCAGCTCACCACCAAACAGGCACAATGAGCAGTTCTTC.

The chain uses TRBV5-1 and TRBJ2-7; 8 nucleotides align to TRBD1. V gave up 4 bases and J gave up 5 bases; unmatched junction bases: 11. Germline CDR1 SGHRS, CDR2 YFSETQ. The CDR3 contains 15 residues. The CDR3 reads CASSGGQGVVDEQYF. In DNA form, the CDR3 reads TGCGCCAGCAGCGGAGGACAGGGTGTGGTTGACGAGCAGTACTTC.

The genes are TRBV19 and TRBJ1-5; D may be TRBD1 (5 bases). This CDR3 has 12 amino acids. Germline assignment: CDR1 LNHDA and CDR2 SQIVND (reference sequence). Between the trimmed V and J ends, which lost 9 bases and 2 bases, there was a span of 8 bases. DNA of the CDR3: TGTGCCAGCAGGGTGGGCAATCAGCCCCAGCATTTT. It codes for CASRVGNQPQHF.

The gene calls are TRBV9 and TRBJ1-1, with unresolved D. This CDR3 is built from 13 residues. Germline loops: CDR1 SGDLS, CDR2 YYNGEE. Trimming removed 1 base from V and 1 base from J, with 5 bases in between. The CDR3 DNA follows: TGTGCCAGCAGCGTAAACTCGAACACTGAAGCTTTCTTT. Encoded protein: CASSVNSNTEAFF. The entire variable domain, with the rest obtained from reference TRBV9 and TRBJ1-1, is as follows: DSGVTQTPKHLITATGQRVTLRCSPRSGDLSVYWYQQSLDQGLQFLIQYYNGEERAKGNILERFSAQQFPDLHSELNLSSLELGDSALYFCASSVNSNTEAFFGQGTRLTVV.

J is TRBJ1-2 and V is TRBV6-1; possibly TRBD1 for D (6 bases). The CDR3 is 14 amino acids. V lost 2 bases, J lost 8 bases, and 15 bases lay in between. CDR1 and CDR2 from the germline V gene are MNHNS and SASEGT. The DNA for the CDR3 is TGTGCCAGCAGTGAACAGGGGCAGGTTTTCGGCTACACCTTC. Encoded protein: CASSEQGQVFGYTF.

The V gene is TRBV6-5, the J gene TRBJ1-4; TRBD1 might be the D (5 bases). Trimming pared 2 bases from V and 9 bases from J, leaving 13 bases between. CDR1 is MNHEY and CDR2 is SVGAGI in the germline V gene. This CDR3 is 14 amino acids long. CDR3 sequence reads: CASSYDSQGQKLFF. In DNA, the CDR3 is TGTGCCAGCAGTTACGATTCCCAGGGCCAAAAACTGTTTTTT.

The gene calls are TRBV18 and TRBJ2-3; 7 bases agree with TRBD1. The CDR3 sequence is 15 residues long. The germline V gene has CDR1 KGHSH and CDR2 LQKENI. Trimming took 3 bases from V and 0 from J; bases not matched to a gene: 3. In nucleotides, the CDR3 is TGTGCCAGCTCACCCGGACAGGCTAGCACAGATACGCAGTATTTT. This codes for CASSPGQASTDTQYF.

The chain joins TRBV19 to TRBJ2-1, with 10 bases matching TRBD2. J lost 3 bases, V lost 5 bases, and 10 bases had no gene match. This CDR3 is built from 17 residues. Germline V gene data show CDR1 as LNHDA and CDR2 as SQIVND (reference sequence). CDR3 sequence reads: CASSPTLAGVYYNEQFF. DNA of the CDR3: TGTGCCAGTAGTCCAACTCTAGCGGGGGTTTACTACAATGAGCAGTTCTTC.

The rearrangement uses TRBV7-6 and TRBJ2-5; 8 nucleotides line up with TRBD1. This CDR3 is built from 15 residues. The germline CDR1 and CDR2 sequences are SGHVS and FNYEAQ. Trimming at V came to 5 bases and at J to 5 bases, leaving 10 bases not matched to a gene. In DNA, the CDR3 is TGTGCCAGCAGCCTCGGACAGGGAGAGCCGGAGACCCAGTACTTC. Amino acids: CASSLGQGEPETQYF.

V and J are TRBV6-1 and TRBJ1-5; 9 bases are shared with TRBD1. Germline CDR1 and CDR2: MNHNS and SASEGT. J was trimmed by 0 bases and V by 4 bases; bases with no gene match: 7. This CDR3 region has 17 residues. CDR3 bases: TGTGCCAGCAGTGCGCCGGGACAGGGACGTAGCAATCAGCCCCAGCATTTT. Its translation: CASSAPGQGRSNQPQHF.

The V and J genes are TRBV2 and TRBJ1-1; a possible D gene is TRBD1 (6 bases). From germline, CDR1 is SNHLY and CDR2 FYNNEI. This CDR3 spans 15 amino acids. V was cut by 5 bases and J by 0 bases, with 13 bases left in between. For the CDR3, the DNA is TGTGCCAGCAGTCAGGACAGATACTTGAACACTGAAGCTTTCTTT. It codes for CASSQDRYLNTEAFF.

V is TRBV6-1 and J is TRBJ1-2, with 8 nucleotides matching TRBD1. V gave up 1 base and J gave up 3 bases; unmatched junction bases: 4. The CDR3 loop spans 15 amino acids. Per germline, CDR1 MNHNS and CDR2 SASEGT. The CDR3 reads CASSEVSGQDYGYTF. CDR3 sequence (DNA): TGTGCCAGCAGTGAAGTGTCGGGACAGGACTATGGCTACACCTTC.

This chain links TRBV19 with TRBJ1-5; TRBD1 might be the D (5 bases). V gave up 8 bases and J gave up 6 bases, with 20 bases separating them. The CDR3 extends over 15 amino acids. CDR1 and CDR2 (germline): LNHDA, SQIVND (reference sequence). The CDR3 sequence: CASLPGGGWAQPQHF. As DNA, the CDR3 is TGTGCCAGTCTCCCAGGCGGGGGGTGGGCTCAGCCCCAGCATTTT.

The chain employs TRBV7-2 and TRBJ1-1; a possible D gene is TRBD1 (6 bases). From germline, CDR1 is SGHTA and CDR2 FQGNSA. The CDR3 length is 13 residues. Trimming shortened V by 4 bases and J by 11 bases, and 17 bases separated the two germline ends. The CDR3: CASSSRSGAYAFF. The DNA of the CDR3 is TGTGCCAGCAGCTCCCGATCAGGGGCGTACGCTTTCTTT.

The chain has TRBV5-6 and TRBJ1-1; D perhaps matches TRBD1 (6 bases). The CDR3 spans 13 residues. Trimming pared 1 base from V and 4 bases from J, leaving 8 bases between. Germline CDR1 is SGHDT and CDR2 is YYEEEE. The CDR3: CASSLTRGTEAFF. For the CDR3, the DNA is TGTGCCAGCAGCTTGACCAGGGGCACTGAAGCTTTCTTT.

The rearrangement links TRBV4-1 to TRBJ2-1; 11 positions match TRBD2. This CDR3 spans 19 amino acids. With V trimmed by 3 bases and J by 7 bases, 17 bases remained unmatched. Germline V lookup: CDR1 MGHRA, CDR2 YSYEKL. The CDR3 is CASSHTGGSGGAGGNEQFF. The CDR3 bases are TGCGCCAGCAGCCATACCGGCGGTAGCGGGGGGGCTGGTGGAAATGAGCAGTTCTTC.